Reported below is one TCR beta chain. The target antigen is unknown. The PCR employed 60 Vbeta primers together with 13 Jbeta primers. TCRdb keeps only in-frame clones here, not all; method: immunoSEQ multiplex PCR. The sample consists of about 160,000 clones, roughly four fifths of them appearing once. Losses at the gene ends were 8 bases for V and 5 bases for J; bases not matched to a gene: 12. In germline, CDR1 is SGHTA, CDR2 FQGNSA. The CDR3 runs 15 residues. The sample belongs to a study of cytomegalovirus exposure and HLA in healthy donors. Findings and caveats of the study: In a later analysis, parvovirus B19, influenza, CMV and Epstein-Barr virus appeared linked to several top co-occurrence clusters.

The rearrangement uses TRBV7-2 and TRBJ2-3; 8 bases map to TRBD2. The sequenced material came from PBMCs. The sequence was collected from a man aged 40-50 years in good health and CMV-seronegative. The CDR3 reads CASQRTSSRGDTQYF. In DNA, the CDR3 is TGTGCCAGCCAACGGACTAGCAGTCGAGGAGATACGCAGTATTTT.